This T cell receptor beta chain was observed in a study of blood T cell repertoires in COVID-19 (dated by TCRdb to about 2020). With regard to the full study: Samples from collaborators originated in the United States, Italy and Spain and spanned both the acute and convalescent phases of COVID-19. The prospective study material was composed of cDNA or gDNA derived from T cells, B-cell-depleted T cells, or PBMCs. The dataset comprised deeply sampled blood TCRbeta repertoires from subjects exposed to, actively infected with, or recovered from COVID-19. The repertoires were released in a freely available public database intended as a resource for research on the immune response to SARS-CoV-2. The samples were drawn from two sources: the first 160 participants of the ongoing ImmuneRACE study, and 1,000 to 1,500 subjects contributed by 6 global collaborators. Sample metadata almost always included a de-identified subject ID, COVID-19 status, age in years and sex. Where HLA class I and class II types were available, the types were taken from metadata supplied by the sample provider, not from assay-based typing. The paper as a whole reports these results and caveats: The amount of clinical and demographic metadata varied by source and participant and was provided uncurated.

TCRbeta CDR3 regions were amplified from genomic DNA using the immunoSEQ Assay, a bias-controlled multiplex PCR. In the source study's methods: Nucleated cell counts per sample were estimated from amplification of reference gene primers within the assay. To quantify the absolute abundance of each unique TCRbeta CDR3 rearrangement, sequence reads were collapsed and filtered. Productive Simpson clonality was computed per sample as the square root of Simpson's diversity index over productive rearrangements. Not all clones reach the TCRdb copy of this immuneACCESS table, which keeps in-frame sequences only. Checked studies attribute under half of the gap to unresolved V genes and leave the rest unexplained. V, J and clone size derive from that table, while D and trimming were established from the DNA sequence. This sample comprises approximately 230,000 clones, about 80% of them detected only once. The ten largest account for 8.9% of the sample.

The collaborating institutions used their own protocols to collect whole blood in K2EDTA tubes. For TCRbeta analysis, collaborators shipped samples as frozen whole blood, isolated PBMCs, or DNA extracted from either of those sample types. As to this clone: Its target antigen remains unknown. It has no much larger one-base neighbor in the sample; base qualities were not kept.

V is pruned by 0 bases and J by 3 bases, leaving 1 base of the junction without a gene match. Counted from cysteine to phenylalanine, this CDR3 has 16 amino acids. CDR3 DNA only is kept here, 48 bases in frame from base 1. The germline V gene supplies CDR1 SGHRS and CDR2 YFSETQ. The sequence came from an older man with acute or convalescent COVID-19. This sequence uses TRBV5-1 and TRBJ2-1; TRBD2 matches 12 bases in the middle. The source material was peripheral blood. The DNA sequence is given as TGCGCCAGCAGCTTGGGACTAGCGGGGGTCTACAATGAGCAGTTCTTC. This is translated as CASSLGLAGVYNEQFF.